Each of the 21 T cell receptor beta chains below was sequenced from the same sample in a study of T cells in Graves' hyperthyroidism and ophthalmopathy. Researchers took RNA transcripts and amplified the TCR beta CDR3 regions from them. First-round RT-PCR of the TCR CDR3 relied on the HTBI primer set. MiXCR, run by TCRdb on the multiplex PCR reads, gives a single entry per CDR3 protein. The table has 660,000 or so distinct CDR3 sequences, roughly 46% seen once; the top ten hold approximately 6.8%. The sequenced material came from peripheral blood or thyroid tissue (not recorded which). The source is an adult man with Graves' disease, either hyperthyroidism or ophthalmopathy (not recorded which).

This rearrangement joins TRBV12-3 or TRBV12-4 to TRBJ1-2; D not resolved. This CDR3 contains 14 residues. Trimming took 6 bases from V and 7 from J, leaving 18 bases between them. The chain's CDR3 is CASRGSGPGGGYTF. In DNA, the CDR3 is TGTGCCAGCAGGGGTTCGGGCCCCGGTGGTGGCTACACCTTC.

The chain couples TRBV7-9 to TRBJ2-5, with TRBD2 as a possible D gene (6 bases). In germline, CDR1 is SEHNR, CDR2 FQNEAQ (reference sequence). The CDR3 totals 15 residues. Trimming cost V 4 bases and J 5 bases, with 17 bases left between them. The CDR3 coding sequence is TGTGCCAGCAGCTCTACCGGGAGAGGGGCGGAGACCCAGTACTTC. Translation gives CASSSTGRGAETQYF. Variable domain in full (rest from reference TRBV7-9 and TRBJ2-5): DTGVSQNPRHKITKRGQNVTFRCDPISEHNRLYWYRQTLGQGPEFLTYFQNEAQLEKSRLLSDRFSAERPKGSFSTLEIQRTEQGDSAMYLCASSSTGRGAETQYFGPGTRLLVL.

This clonotype was detected many times. V and J are TRBV24-1 and TRBJ1-1; possibly TRBD1 for D (5 bases). The CDR3 extends over 13 amino acids. Germline CDR1 and CDR2: KGHDR and SFDVKD. The V gene lost 9 bases and the J gene lost 5 bases, with 15 bases spanning the gap. For the CDR3, the DNA is TGTGCCACCCGGGGTACGGGGCGGACTGAAGCTTTCTTT. It translates to CATRGTGRTEAFF.

The rearrangement uses TRBV24-1 and TRBJ2-7; 11 nucleotides align to TRBD2. The CDR3 loop spans 15 amino acids. V shed 5 bases, J shed 0 bases, and the junction held 2 bases outside the gene matches. CDR1 and CDR2 (germline): KGHDR, SFDVKD. The CDR3 region has the DNA TGTGCCACCAGTGCCACTAGCGGGAGCTCCTACGAGCAGTACTTC. This codes for CATSATSGSSYEQYF.

This clonotype has a count of ten or more. This sequence joins TRBV24-1 and TRBJ2-7; 7 bases match TRBD2. This CDR3 comprises 14 residues. The germline CDR1 and CDR2 sequences are KGHDR and SFDVKD. J gave up 6 bases and V 5 bases, and 9 bases lay outside the gene matches. In nucleotides, the CDR3 is TGTGCCACCAGTGGGGACTACCTACCCAGCGAGCAGTACTTC. It is translated as CATSGDYLPSEQYF.

This clonotype was counted a few times. This chain uses TRBV14 with TRBJ2-7; TRBD2 matches at 11 bases. V trimming: 2 bases; J trimming: 4 bases; junction bases outside the gene matches: 4. CDR3 length: 15 residues. Looked up from germline, CDR1 is SGHDN and CDR2 is FVKESK. The CDR3 reads CASSQTLAGVYEQYF. CDR3 DNA sequence: TGTGCCAGCAGCCAAACACTAGCGGGAGTTTACGAGCAGTACTTC.

A few counts support this clonotype. V usage is TRBV12-3 or TRBV12-4 and J usage is TRBJ2-7; 7 nucleotides agree with TRBD1. The ends lost 2 bases at V and 5 bases at J; junction bases unmatched: 6. The CDR3 totals 14 residues. CDR3 in DNA: TGTGCCAGCAGTTTACTCACAGGGGTCGACGAGCAGTACTTC. It specifies CASSLLTGVDEQYF.

This clonotype was seen at least ten times. The V and J genes are TRBV7-9 and TRBJ1-1; 8 bases fit TRBD1. The CDR3 consists of 14 residues. Germline lookup yields CDR1 SEHNR and CDR2 FQNEAQ (reference sequence). J gave up 3 bases and V 5 bases, and 5 bases lay outside the gene matches. CDR3 in amino acids: CASSITGGDTEAFF. The CDR3 coding sequence is TGTGCCAGCAGCATTACAGGGGGTGACACTGAAGCTTTCTTT.

Points on this clonotype: A clone one base away is much larger, so this may be a read error. The rearrangement uses TRBV29-1 and TRBJ1-1, with D possibly TRBD1 on 6 matching bases. V shed 4 bases and J shed 4 bases, with 10 bases lying between them. From germline, CDR1 is SQVTM and CDR2 ANQGSEA. The length of the CDR3 is 12 residues. The CDR3 reads CSVGAGATEAFF. The CDR3 DNA is TGCAGCGTTGGGGCGGGGGCCACTGAAGCTTTCTTT.

This clonotype was seen more than once but under ten times. V gene TRBV7-9 combines with J gene TRBJ1-4, with 8 bases identical to TRBD1. J lost 5 bases, V lost 6 bases, and 11 bases had no gene match. The V gene's germline CDR1 is SEHNR and CDR2 FQNEAQ (reference sequence). The CDR3 runs to 16 residues. As DNA, the CDR3 is TGTGCCAGCAGACGGCTGAGGGACAGGAAAAATGAAAAACTGTTTTTT. This sequence encodes CASRRLRDRKNEKLFF.

The sample holds a few counts of this clonotype. This chain links TRBV14 with TRBJ1-4, with D unresolved. Germline assignment: CDR1 SGHDN and CDR2 FVKESK. V was cut by 0 bases and J by 7 bases, with 12 bases left in between. The CDR3 sequence is 15 residues long. CDR3 bases: TGTGCCAGCAGCCAAGACACGCTTTCGGGTGAAAAACTGTTTTTT. Translation: CASSQDTLSGEKLFF.

This clonotype was seen many times. CDR3 coding DNA: TGCAGCGTTGACGCGGTGAGGACAGGGGGGAACTATGGCTACACCTTC. It specifies CSVDAVRTGGNYGYTF. The chain couples TRBV29-1 to TRBJ1-2; 10 bases map to TRBD1. This CDR3 comprises 16 residues. Germline V lookup: CDR1 SQVTM, CDR2 ANQGSEA. With V trimmed by 3 bases and J by 2 bases, 9 bases remained unmatched.

This clonotype was detected ten times or more. The chain is built from TRBV5-1 and TRBJ1-2; 8 nucleotides align to TRBD1. Per the germline V gene, CDR1 is SGHRS and CDR2 is YFSETQ. V trimming: 4 bases; J trimming: 7 bases; junction bases outside the gene matches: 6. CDR3 size: 13 residues. The CDR3 nucleotides read TGCGCCAGCAGCCCGGAAGGACAGGGTGGCTACACCTTC. Translation gives CASSPEGQGGYTF.

This clonotype was seen ten or more times. The chain joins TRBV24-1 to TRBJ1-5; 10 bases line up with TRBD1. J lost 1 base, V lost 4 bases, and 3 bases had no gene match. Germline CDR1 KGHDR, CDR2 SFDVKD. This CDR3 spans 16 amino acids. CDR3 nucleotide sequence: TGTGCCACCAGTGAGGACAGGGGGGGAAGCAATCAGCCCCAGCATTTT. This gives the protein CATSEDRGGSNQPQHF.

In this sample, this clonotype turned up once. The gene calls are TRBV7-2 and TRBJ2-7; 7 bases align to TRBD2. This CDR3 spans 14 amino acids. CDR1 and CDR2 (germline): SGHTA, FQGNSA. J gave up 4 bases and V 8 bases, and 11 bases lay outside the gene matches. The CDR3 DNA reads TGTGCCAGCGGGGGGGACGGGAGAGATTACGAGCAGTACTTC. Translation: CASGGDGRDYEQYF.

The chain has TRBV15 and TRBJ2-2; D uncertain. Germline-derived CDR1 and CDR2 are LNHNV and YYDKDF (reference sequence). This CDR3 comprises 10 residues. V was cut by 7 bases and J by 8 bases, with 5 bases left in between. CDR3 bases: TGTGCCACCAAAAGGGGGGAGCTGTTTTTT. It translates to CATKRGELFF.

This clonotype has at least ten counts. V and J are TRBV7-6 and TRBJ2-5, with D possibly being TRBD2 (7 bases). This CDR3 is built from 16 residues. V lost 2 bases and J 5 bases, leaving 18 bases between the germline ends. The germline gives CDR1 SGHVS, CDR2 FNYEAQ. CDR3 nucleotide sequence: TGTGCCAGCAGCTTAATCCTCCCACAGGGAGGGGAGACCCAGTACTTC. It translates to CASSLILPQGGETQYF.

This clonotype has a count of ten or more. The gene calls are TRBV7-2 and TRBJ1-2; TRBD1 agrees at 9 bases. The germline V gene encodes CDR1 SGHTA and CDR2 FQGNSA. CDR3 length: 13 amino acids. V lost 1 base to trimming and J lost 13 bases; unmatched junction nucleotides: 7. Here the CDR3 DNA reads TGTGCCAGCAGCTTAGTGACAGGGGGGAGCGGCACCTTC. Protein: CASSLVTGGSGTF. Variable domain in full (rest from reference TRBV7-2 and TRBJ1-2): GAGVSQSPSNKVTEKGKDVELRCDPISGHTALYWYRQSLGQGLEFLIYFQGNSAPDKSGLPSDRFSAERTGGSVSTLTIQRTQQEDSAVYLCASSLVTGGSGTFGSGTRLTVV.

This clonotype came up many times. This chain links TRBV12-3 or TRBV12-4 with TRBJ2-7; 7 bases map to TRBD2. This CDR3 spans 14 amino acids. V trimming: 6 bases; J trimming: 3 bases; junction bases outside the gene matches: 8. The DNA for the CDR3 is TGTGCCAGCAGAACCTCGACTAGCAACTACGAGCAGTACTTC. Protein product: CASRTSTSNYEQYF.

CDR3 loop: CASSKFPGRSHSPLHF. The CDR3 coding sequence is TGTGCCAGCAGCAAATTTCCGGGACGGAGCCATTCACCCCTCCACTTT. The chain carries TRBV7-8 and TRBJ1-6; possibly TRBD1 for D (5 bases). The germline gives CDR1 SGHVS, CDR2 FQNEAQ. The CDR3 spans 16 residues. The V end lost 5 bases, the J end lost 8 bases, and 19 bases lay between the germline ends. Supplemented by reference TRBV7-8 and TRBJ1-6, the full variable domain reads GAGVSQSPRYKVAKRGQDVALRCDPISGHVSLFWYQQALGQGPEFLTYFQNEAQLDKSGLPSDRFFAERPEGSVSTLKIQRTQQEDSAVYLCASSKFPGRSHSPLHFGNGTRLTVT.

As to this clonotype: This could be a read error, since a much larger clone is one nucleotide away. The chain uses TRBV6-1 and TRBJ1-4; TRBD1 agrees at 8 bases. Trimming at V came to 4 bases and at J to 8 bases, leaving 9 bases not matched to a gene. CDR1 and CDR2 from the germline V gene are MNHNS and SASEGT. This CDR3 spans 15 amino acids. CDR3 DNA sequence: TGTGCCAGCAGTGGGACGACAGGGGAGGGCGAAAAACTGTTTTTT. Translated: CASSGTTGEGEKLFF.